The sequence of this T cell receptor beta chain was determined in a study of blood T cell repertoires in COVID-19. About the study: Sites in the United States, Italy and Spain provided acute and convalescent COVID-19 samples. PBMCs, B-cell-depleted T cells, or T cells were the source of the cDNA or gDNA that made up the material.

The trim removed 3 bases at V and 6 bases at J, leaving 1 base unmatched. This CDR3 spans 12 amino acids. The germline CDR1 and CDR2 sequences are SGHDT and YYEEEE. In the study's own analysis: Estimation of nucleated cell counts was performed using reference gene primer amplification. TCRdb keeps only in-frame clones here, not all; method: immunoSEQ multiplex PCR. V and J calls and clone size are those listed in that table; D and trimming were worked out from the DNA. This repertoire shows approximately 260,000 clones, 65% to 80% found once; its top ten account for over 3%. With regard to this clone: A much larger clonotype is one base distant, so this may be a read error.

The chain couples TRBV5-6 to TRBJ1-1, with TRBD1 identical over 8 bases. The sequencing input was peripheral blood. This TCR derives from a woman between 35 and 50 years old with active or convalescent COVID-19. CDR3 sequence: CASSSQGAEAFF. For the CDR3, the DNA is TGTGCCAGCAGCTCACAGGGGGCTGAAGCTTTCTTT. The variable domain in full, with the rest retrieved from reference TRBV5-6 and TRBJ1-1, is DAGVTQSPTHLIKTRGQQVTLRCSPKSGHDTVSWYQQALGQGPQFIFQYYEEEERQRGNFPDRFSGHQFPNYSSELNVNALLLGDSALYLCASSSQGAEAFFGQGTRLTVV.